The entry below gives a single T cell receptor beta chain sequence along with its context. The junction does not match germline at one end; this may be a read error. The record originates from a study of CD8 T cells in Susac syndrome. It was healthy donors who served as the controls, matched for age and sex. Isolation of CD8+ and CD4+ T cells was performed negatively, whereas enrichment of TEMRA cells was done by FACS. This CDR3 has 13 amino acids. Random hexamers were used to reverse transcribe roughly 0.45 to 1 ug of RNA. It was immunoSEQ multiplex PCR that amplified TCR beta CDR3 across 54 Vbeta and 13 Jbeta. TCRdb re-derived calls from the immunoSEQ multiplex PCR reads in MiXCR, one entry per CDR3 protein. The table includes about 120,000 distinct CDR3 sequences, around 90% detected once.

The sequenced material came from CD4+ T cells from PBMCs. This clonotype was obtained from a human donor in good health. J is TRBJ2-3 and V is TRBV12-3 or TRBV12-4; no firm D call. The CDR3 spells CASSPPSRVFQYF. The CDR3 DNA follows: TGCGCCAGCAGTCCGCCCTCTCGGGTTTTTCAGTATTTT.